This T cell receptor (beta chain) was retrieved from a study of CD8 T cells in Susac syndrome. Random-hexamer reverse transcription was applied to about 0.45 to 1 ug RNA. TCRdb called the immunoSEQ multiplex PCR reads again in MiXCR, with one record for every CDR3 protein. The sample has 150,000 to 200,000 distinct CDR3 sequences, approximately 93% seen once. The CDR3 totals 14 residues. CDR1 KGHSH and CDR2 LQKENI come from the germline V gene. J lost 5 bases, V lost 9 bases, and 9 bases had no gene match. TCR beta from blood CD8+ and CD4+ T cells was sequenced. This clonotype was obtained from a human donor in good health. This rearrangement joins TRBV18 to TRBJ2-7; TRBD1 aligns across 11 bases. The sample was CD4+ T cells from PBMCs. CDR3 amino acids: CASYDGQGAHEQYF. CDR3 DNA sequence: TGTGCCAGTTACGATGGACAGGGGGCCCACGAGCAGTACTTC.